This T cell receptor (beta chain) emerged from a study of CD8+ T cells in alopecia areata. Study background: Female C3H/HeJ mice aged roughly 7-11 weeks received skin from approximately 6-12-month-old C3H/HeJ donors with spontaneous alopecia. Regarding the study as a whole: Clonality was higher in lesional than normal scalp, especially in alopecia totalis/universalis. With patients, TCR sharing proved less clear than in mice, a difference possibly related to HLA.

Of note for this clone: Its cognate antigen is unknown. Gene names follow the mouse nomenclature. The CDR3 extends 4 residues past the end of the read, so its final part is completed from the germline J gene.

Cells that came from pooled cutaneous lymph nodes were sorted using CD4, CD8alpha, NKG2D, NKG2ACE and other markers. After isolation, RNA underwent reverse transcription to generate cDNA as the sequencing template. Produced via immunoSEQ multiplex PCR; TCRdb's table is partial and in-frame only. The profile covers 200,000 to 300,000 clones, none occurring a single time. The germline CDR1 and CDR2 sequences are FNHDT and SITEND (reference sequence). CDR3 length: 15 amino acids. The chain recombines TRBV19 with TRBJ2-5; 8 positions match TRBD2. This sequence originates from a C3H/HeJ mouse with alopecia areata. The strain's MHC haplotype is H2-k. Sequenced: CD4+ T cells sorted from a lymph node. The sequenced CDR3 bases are TGTGCCAGCAGTACACCACTGGGGGTAAGGGAC. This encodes CASSTPLGVRD. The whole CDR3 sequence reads CASSTPLGVRDTQYF.